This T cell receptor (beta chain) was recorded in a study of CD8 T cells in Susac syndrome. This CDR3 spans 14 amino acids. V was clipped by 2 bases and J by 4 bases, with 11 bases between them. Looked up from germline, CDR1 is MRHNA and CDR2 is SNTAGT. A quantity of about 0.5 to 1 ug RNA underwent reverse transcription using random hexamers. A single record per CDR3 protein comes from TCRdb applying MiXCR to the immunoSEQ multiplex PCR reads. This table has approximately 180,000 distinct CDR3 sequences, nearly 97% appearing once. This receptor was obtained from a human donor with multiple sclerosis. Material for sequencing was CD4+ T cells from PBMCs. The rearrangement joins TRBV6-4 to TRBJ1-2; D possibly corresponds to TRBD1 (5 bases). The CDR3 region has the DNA TGTGCCAGCAGTGACGGGCAGGGAACCTATGGCTACACCTTC. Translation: CASSDGQGTYGYTF.